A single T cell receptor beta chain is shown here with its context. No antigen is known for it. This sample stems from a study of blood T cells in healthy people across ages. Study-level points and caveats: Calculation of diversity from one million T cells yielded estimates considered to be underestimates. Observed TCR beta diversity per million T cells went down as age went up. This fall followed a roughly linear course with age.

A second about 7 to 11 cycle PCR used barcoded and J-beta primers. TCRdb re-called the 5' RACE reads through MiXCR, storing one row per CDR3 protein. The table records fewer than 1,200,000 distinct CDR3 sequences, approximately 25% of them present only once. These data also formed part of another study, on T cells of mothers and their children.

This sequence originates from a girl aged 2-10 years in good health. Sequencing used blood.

CDR3 loop: CASSLAGRETEAFF. In nucleotides, the CDR3 is TGTGCCAGCAGCTTAGCAGGGAGGGAGACTGAAGCTTTCTTT. V usage is TRBV7-9 and J usage is TRBJ1-1; D remains ambiguous. This CDR3 has 14 residues. Between the trimmed V and J ends, which lost 0 bases and 5 bases, there was a span of 10 bases. Per germline, CDR1 SEHNR and CDR2 FQNEAQ (reference sequence).